The rows below give T cell receptor beta chains drawn from one sample of a study of blood T cell repertoires in COVID-19. Method: immunoSEQ multiplex PCR; TCRdb's copy keeps in-frame clones and lacks some. Of approximately 130,000 clones detected, 75% to 80% appear once; the ten largest clones hold roughly 7.9%. The sample was peripheral blood. Receptor source: a human donor in a cohort sampled during active COVID-19. Both conserved end residues are part of each CDR3. The D gene is left open where the match is weak. Not all rows give a size; the values are once, few, many and, for expanded clones, a class.

J: TRBJ1-1; size: NA; V: TRBV6-6; D: NA; DNA: TGTGCCAGCAGACCCAGGGATTTCGGGAACACTGAAGCTTTCTTT; CDR3: CASRPRDFGNTEAFF
J: TRBJ2-7; size: NA; V: TRBV10-3; D: NA; DNA: TGTGCCACCCGCCGGGACAACACCTACGAGCAGTACTTC; CDR3: CATRRDNTYEQYF
J: TRBJ1-1; size: NA; V: TRBV5-1; D: TRBD1; DNA: TGCGCCAGCAGCTGGGACAGGGGGATCACTGAAGCTTTCTTT; CDR3: CASSWDRGITEAFF
J: TRBJ2-7; size: NA; V: TRBV5-4; D: NA; DNA: TGTGCCAGCAGCTCAGGGGCAGCCCCCTACGAGCAGTACTTC; CDR3: CASSSGAAPYEQYF
J: TRBJ2-7; size: NA; V: TRBV11-3; D: NA; DNA: TGTGCCAGCAGCTTAGTGGCGGGACCCGCTGGGGAGCAGTACTTC; CDR3: CASSLVAGPAGEQYF
J: TRBJ1-5; size: NA; V: TRBV28; D: TRBD1; DNA: TGTGCCAGCCTCTTTAGGGACAGTGATCAGCCCCAGCATTTT; CDR3: CASLFRDSDQPQHF
J: TRBJ1-3; size: NA; V: TRBV30; D: NA; DNA: TGTGCCTGGAGTGTAGGGGACACCATATATTTT; CDR3: CAWSVGDTIYF
J: TRBJ2-7; size: NA; V: TRBV12-3/TRBV12-4; D: TRBD2; DNA: TGTGCCAGCAGACTAGCGGGTTCCTACGAGCAGTACTTC; CDR3: CASRLAGSYEQYF
J: TRBJ1-1; size: NA; V: TRBV3-1/TRBV3-2; D: TRBD1; DNA: TGTGCCAGCAGCCATATAGGGGGCGGACACACTGAAGCTTTCTTT; CDR3: CASSHIGGGHTEAFF
J: TRBJ1-5; size: NA; V: TRBV7-8; D: NA; DNA: TGTGCCAGCAGCTTAGACGCTGGGCTCAGGGTGTCTCAGCCCCAGCATTTT; CDR3: CASSLDAGLRVSQPQHF
J: TRBJ1-1; size: NA; V: TRBV10-3; D: NA; DNA: TGTGCCATCAGTGAAGACAGGAACACTGAAGCTTTCTTT; CDR3: CAISEDRNTEAFF
J: TRBJ1-6; size: few; V: TRBV11-2; D: NA; DNA: TGTGCCAGCAGCTGGACCGGGGGGTATTCACCCCTCCACTTT; CDR3: CASSWTGGYSPLHF
J: TRBJ2-3; size: NA; V: TRBV20-1; D: NA; DNA: TGCAGTGCTAGTAGGGCCCTGCGGGCAGATACGCAGTATTTT; CDR3: CSASRALRADTQYF
J: TRBJ2-7; size: NA; V: TRBV29-1; D: NA; DNA: TGCAGCGTTGATCCCCCCCCCACGAGCTCCTACGAGCAGTACTTC; CDR3: CSVDPPPTSSYEQYF
J: TRBJ2-6; size: once; V: TRBV18; D: TRBD2; DNA: TGTGCCAGCTCACCACCGCGACTAGCGGGGGGGCCTGGGGCCAACGTCCTGACTTTC; CDR3: CASSPPRLAGGPGANVLTF
J: TRBJ1-2; size: NA; V: TRBV4-1; D: NA; DNA: TGCGCCAGCAGCCAGCTGGCTGGCGGGGATGGCTACACCTTC; CDR3: CASSQLAGGDGYTF
J: TRBJ1-1; size: NA; V: TRBV9; D: TRBD1; DNA: TGTGCCAGCAGCGTAAACCTTGGACAGGGGGCATACACTGAAGCTTTCTTT; CDR3: CASSVNLGQGAYTEAFF
J: TRBJ2-7; size: NA; V: TRBV12-1; D: NA; DNA: TGTGCCAGCAGCCCGACGAGCGACTTC; CDR3: CASSPTSDF
J: TRBJ1-1; size: NA; V: TRBV19; D: NA; DNA: TGTGCCAGTAGCCGACAGTCGAACACTGAAGCTTTCTTT; CDR3: CASSRQSNTEAFF
J: TRBJ2-7; size: NA; V: TRBV19; D: NA; DNA: TGTGCCAGTAGTACCGGGAGTTCCTACGAGCAGTACTTC; CDR3: CASSTGSSYEQYF
J: TRBJ2-5; size: NA; V: TRBV6-1; D: TRBD1; DNA: TGTGCCAGCAGTGATTGGGGACAGCCACAAGAGACCCAGTACTTC; CDR3: CASSDWGQPQETQYF
J: TRBJ1-2; size: NA; V: TRBV6-2/TRBV6-3; D: NA; DNA: TGTGCCAGCAGTTTACCGGGGGGCAGGACGTGGAAAATCTATGGCTACACCTTC; CDR3: CASSLPGGRTWKIYGYTF
J: TRBJ2-6; size: NA; V: TRBV12-3/TRBV12-4; D: NA; DNA: TGTGCCAGCAGCCCCGCGGGACGGCGAGGTGTATCTTTC; CDR3: CASSPAGRRGVSF
J: TRBJ2-3; size: NA; V: TRBV11-2; D: TRBD2; DNA: TGTGCCAGCAGCATTTGGACTAGCGGGAGCTCAGATACGCAGTATTTT; CDR3: CASSIWTSGSSDTQYF
J: TRBJ2-7; size: NA; V: TRBV10-1; D: NA; DNA: TGCGCCAGCTGGCCGGGACTTGCCTACGAGCAGTACTTC; CDR3: CASWPGLAYEQYF
J: TRBJ2-7; size: NA; V: TRBV24-1; D: TRBD1; DNA: TGTGCCATCAAGGGGCCCCTACCGGGACAGGCGACTCTTGGGCAGTACTTC; CDR3: CAIKGPLPGQATLGQYF
J: TRBJ1-3; size: few; V: TRBV6-5; D: TRBD1; DNA: TGTGCCAGCAGTATGGGACAGCTCTCTGGAAACACCATATATTTT; CDR3: CASSMGQLSGNTIYF
J: TRBJ2-7; size: NA; V: TRBV5-1; D: TRBD1; DNA: TGCGCCAGCACCGCAGGGGGCGGCTACGAGCAGTACTTC; CDR3: CASTAGGGYEQYF
J: TRBJ1-1; size: NA; V: TRBV5-1; D: TRBD1; DNA: TGCGCCAGCAGCTTGGTTGGGACAGGGGGCATGAGCACTGAAGCTTTCTTT; CDR3: CASSLVGTGGMSTEAFF
J: TRBJ1-4; size: once; V: TRBV12-3/TRBV12-4; D: NA; DNA: TGTGCCAGCATCCTTGGAGGGACCGAAAAACTGTTTTTT; CDR3: CASILGGTEKLFF
J: TRBJ1-5; size: NA; V: TRBV6-5; D: NA; DNA: TGTGCCAGCAGTTCGGGTCCTAATCAGCCCCAGCATTTT; CDR3: CASSSGPNQPQHF
J: TRBJ1-3; size: few; V: TRBV5-1; D: TRBD1; DNA: TGCGCCAGCAGCCCCGACAGGGCTGGAAACACCATATATTTT; CDR3: CASSPDRAGNTIYF
J: TRBJ2-7; size: NA; V: TRBV5-1; D: TRBD2; DNA: TGCGCCAGCAGCTTCTCGTCCCAGCGGGGGACCCTACTCTCCTACGAGCAGTACTTC; CDR3: CASSFSSQRGTLLSYEQYF
J: TRBJ2-7; size: once; V: TRBV7-8; D: TRBD1; DNA: TGTGCCAGCAGCTTAGGCGGGACAGGGGCCGACGAGCAGTACTTC; CDR3: CASSLGGTGADEQYF
J: TRBJ2-7; size: NA; V: TRBV3-1/TRBV3-2; D: TRBD1; DNA: TGTGCCAGCAGCCAAGGGGACAGGTTCTTATACGAGCAGTACTTC; CDR3: CASSQGDRFLYEQYF
J: TRBJ1-2; size: NA; V: TRBV5-6; D: NA; DNA: TGTGCCAGCAGCTTGGGTTTAGGTGGGACACCTTACACCTTC; CDR3: CASSLGLGGTPYTF
J: TRBJ2-1; size: once; V: TRBV9; D: TRBD1; DNA: TGTGCCAGCAGCGACGACCGCGCCACAGGGGACAATGAGCAGTTCTTC; CDR3: CASSDDRATGDNEQFF
J: TRBJ2-7; size: NA; V: TRBV6-5; D: TRBD2; DNA: TGTGCCAGCAGTACGCTTAGCGGGAGCATTGAGCAGTACTTC; CDR3: CASSTLSGSIEQYF
J: TRBJ2-7; size: NA; V: TRBV11-3; D: NA; DNA: TGTGCCAGCAGCTTAGATTGGGGGGGCCCATACGAGCAGTACTTC; CDR3: CASSLDWGGPYEQYF
J: TRBJ2-7; size: NA; V: TRBV30; D: NA; DNA: TGTGCCTGGACAGGGGACTCCTACGAGCAGTACTTC; CDR3: CAWTGDSYEQYF
J: TRBJ1-1; size: few; V: TRBV5-4; D: TRBD1; DNA: TGTGCCAGCAGCTTTGGACAGGGGACTGAAGCTTTCTTT; CDR3: CASSFGQGTEAFF
J: TRBJ2-7; size: NA; V: TRBV6-5; D: NA; DNA: TGTGCCAGCCATCGGAGGGTATCGGGGGAGCAGTACTTC; CDR3: CASHRRVSGEQYF
J: TRBJ2-7; size: NA; V: TRBV6-5; D: TRBD2; DNA: TGTGCCAGCAGTTCCGCGGGGGTCGACGAGCAGTACTTC; CDR3: CASSSAGVDEQYF
J: TRBJ2-7; size: NA; V: TRBV21-1; D: NA; DNA: TGTGCCAGCAGACATCGGGGGGGACCGAACTACGAGCAGTACTTC; CDR3: CASRHRGGPNYEQYF
J: TRBJ2-3; size: NA; V: TRBV6-5; D: TRBD1; DNA: TGTGCCAGCAGCTTCGACAGGGAAGATACGCAGTATTTT; CDR3: CASSFDREDTQYF
J: TRBJ2-4; size: NA; V: TRBV19; D: TRBD2; DNA: TGTGCCAGTAGTATAGTTGCGGGAGCGGTTACGTCCAAAAACATTCAGTACTTC; CDR3: CASSIVAGAVTSKNIQYF
J: TRBJ1-4; size: few; V: TRBV6-1; D: NA; DNA: TGTGCCAGCAGTGAAGCCGCTTCAGAGGCAACTAATGAAAAACTGTTTTTT; CDR3: CASSEAASEATNEKLFF
J: TRBJ1-2; size: NA; V: TRBV18; D: NA; DNA: TGTGCCAGCTCGCCCCCCGGGGGTTTGGACTATGGCTACACCTTC; CDR3: CASSPPGGLDYGYTF